A single sample gave rise to the 7 T cell receptor beta chains below, sequenced in a study of blood T cell repertoires in COVID-19. Clones were sequenced by immunoSEQ multiplex PCR, and TCRdb holds only the in-frame ones, with some missing. The sample lists around 72,000 clones; 91% were seen once. Material: peripheral blood. The source of these receptors is a human donor with active COVID-19. The donor label of this sample is uncertain.

The rearrangement links TRBV5-6 to TRBJ2-1, with TRBD2 as a possible D gene (6 bases). Trimming shortened V by 6 bases and J by 0 bases, and 22 bases separated the two germline ends. Germline assignment: CDR1 SGHDT and CDR2 YYEEEE. The CDR3 has 18 amino acids. The CDR3 DNA follows: TGTGCCAGCACCGACGGAGAGCGGGCCCCCAGCTCCTACAATGAGCAGTTCTTC. It specifies CASTDGERAPSSYNEQFF.

This clone appeared once. The genes are TRBV12-5 and TRBJ2-6, with 8 nucleotides matching TRBD1. Germline V gene lookup returns CDR1 LGHNT and CDR2 FRNRAP. The length of the CDR3 is 16 residues. V was clipped by 4 bases and J by 4 bases; unmatched bases: 6. This chain's CDR3 is CASGSDRGEGANVLTF. CDR3 DNA sequence: TGTGCTAGTGGTTCCGACAGGGGTGAGGGGGCCAACGTCCTGACTTTC. Full variable domain (rest looked up from reference TRBV12-5 and TRBJ2-6): DARVTQTPRHKVTEMGQEVTMRCQPILGHNTVFWYRQTMMQGLELLAYFRNRAPLDDSGMPKDRFSAEMPDATLATLKIQPSEPRDSAVYFCASGSDRGEGANVLTFGAGSRLTVL.

V usage is TRBV27 and J usage is TRBJ2-7; 11 bases agree with TRBD1. With V trimmed by 3 bases and J by 5 bases, 3 bases remained unmatched. Germline V gives CDR1 MNHEY, CDR2 SMNVEV (reference sequence). This CDR3 contains 14 residues. CDR3 sequence: CASSLGTGGNEQYF. The DNA for the CDR3 is TGTGCCAGCAGTTTGGGGACAGGGGGTAACGAGCAGTACTTC.

CDR3: CASTERSARDYGYTF. The CDR3 coding sequence is TGTGCCAGCACCGAAAGGAGCGCCAGGGACTATGGCTACACCTTC. V and J are TRBV2 and TRBJ1-2; D is possibly TRBD1 (5 bases). Germline assignment: CDR1 SNHLY and CDR2 FYNNEI. Trimming removed 7 bases from V and 3 bases from J, with 18 bases in between. The CDR3 extends over 15 amino acids.

The V call is TRBV24-1, the J call TRBJ1-1; 12 bases map to TRBD1. The J segment lost 2 bases and the V segment lost 9 bases, leaving 3 bases of the junction unmatched. The CDR3 length is 14 residues. CDR1 is KGHDR and CDR2 is SFDVKD in the germline V gene. The CDR3 DNA reads as TGTGCCACCCGGGGACAGGGGGCCAACACTGAAGCTTTCTTT. This gives the protein CATRGQGANTEAFF.

The chain has TRBV21-1 and TRBJ2-4; TRBD1, the D gene given by the table, was not confirmed from the DNA. TRBV21-1 is a pseudogene locus. The CDR3 runs to 15 residues. The CDR3 protein is CASRGPGQGENIQYF. The DNA of the CDR3 is TGTGCCAGCAGGGGACCGGGACAGGGGGAAAACATTCAGTACTTC.

The V and J genes are TRBV5-5 and TRBJ2-7, with 7 bases identical to TRBD2. V shed 2 bases and J 5 bases; nucleotides not matched to a gene: 4. The germline V gene encodes CDR1 SGHKS and CDR2 YYEKEE (reference sequence). CDR3 length: 13 residues. In nucleotides, the CDR3 is TGTGCCAGCAGCTTCCAGGGAGGGAACGAGCAGTACTTC. It is translated as CASSFQGGNEQYF.